This T cell receptor (beta chain) derives from a study of OX40 agonist ivuxolimab in advanced cancers. The data were produced by immunoSEQ multiplex PCR, yet TCRdb's version contains in-frame clones alone and is incomplete. The sample gives 32,000 or so clones, 81% of which show up once; around 19% is in the top ten. Trimming removed 10 bases at V and 4 bases at J, with 22 bases between. Germline V gene lookup returns CDR1 MNHNY and CDR2 SVGAGI (reference sequence). The CDR3 runs 15 residues. The sequence came from an adult with an advanced solid tumor such as melanoma, head and neck, liver or kidney cancer. Material: CD4+ or CD8+ T cells sorted from blood, obtained in a trial of the OX40 agonist ivuxolimab. This sequence joins TRBV6-6 and TRBJ1-1; perhaps TRBD1 as D (5 bases). For the CDR3, the DNA is TGTGCCACACATCGGGGGGTGGGGCTAGGCACTGAAGCTTTCTTT. This encodes CATHRGVGLGTEAFF.